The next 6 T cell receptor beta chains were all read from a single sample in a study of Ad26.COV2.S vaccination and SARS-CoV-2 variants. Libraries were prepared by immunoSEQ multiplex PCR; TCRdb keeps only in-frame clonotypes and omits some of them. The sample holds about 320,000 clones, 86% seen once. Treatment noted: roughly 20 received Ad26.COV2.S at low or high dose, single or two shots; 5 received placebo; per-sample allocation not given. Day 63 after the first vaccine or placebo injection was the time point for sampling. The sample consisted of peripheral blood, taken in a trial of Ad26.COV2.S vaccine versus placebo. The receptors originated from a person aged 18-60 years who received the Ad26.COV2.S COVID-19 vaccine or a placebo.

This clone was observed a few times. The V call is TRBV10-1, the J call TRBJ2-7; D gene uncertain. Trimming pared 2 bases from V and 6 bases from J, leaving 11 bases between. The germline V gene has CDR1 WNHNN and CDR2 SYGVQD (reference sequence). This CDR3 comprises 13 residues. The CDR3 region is CASSERFGFEQYF. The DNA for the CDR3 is TGCGCCAGCAGTGAGCGCTTCGGGTTCGAGCAGTACTTC.

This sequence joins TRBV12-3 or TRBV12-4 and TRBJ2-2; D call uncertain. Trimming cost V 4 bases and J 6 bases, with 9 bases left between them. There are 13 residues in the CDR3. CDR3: CASSSQVAGELFF. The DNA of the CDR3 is TGTGCCAGCAGTTCCCAGGTGGCCGGGGAGCTGTTTTTT.

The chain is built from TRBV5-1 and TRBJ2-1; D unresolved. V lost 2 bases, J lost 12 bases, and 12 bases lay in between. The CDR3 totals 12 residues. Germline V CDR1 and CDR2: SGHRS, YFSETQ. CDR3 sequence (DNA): TGCGCCAGCAGCTTAGAGGAAAAGGGGCAGTTCTTC. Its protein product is CASSLEEKGQFF. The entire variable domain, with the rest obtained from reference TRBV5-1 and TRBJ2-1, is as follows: KAGVTQTPRYLIKTRGQQVTLSCSPISGHRSVSWYQQTPGQGLQFLFEYFSETQRNKGNFPGRFSGRQFSNSRSEMNVSTLELGDSALYLCASSLEEKGQFFGPGTRLTVL.

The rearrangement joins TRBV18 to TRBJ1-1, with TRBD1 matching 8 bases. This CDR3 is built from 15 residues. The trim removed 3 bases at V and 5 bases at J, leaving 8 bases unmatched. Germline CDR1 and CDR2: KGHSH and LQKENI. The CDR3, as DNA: TGTGCCAGCTCACCGTCCCAGGGGGCGTGGACTGAAGCTTTCTTT. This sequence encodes CASSPSQGAWTEAFF.

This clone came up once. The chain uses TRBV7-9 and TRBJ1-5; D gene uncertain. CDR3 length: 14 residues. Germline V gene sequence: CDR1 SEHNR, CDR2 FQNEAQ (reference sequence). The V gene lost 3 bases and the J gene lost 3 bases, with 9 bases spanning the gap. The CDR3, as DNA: TGTGCCAGCAGCTTTGACACCCTCAATCAGCCCCAGCATTTT. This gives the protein CASSFDTLNQPQHF.

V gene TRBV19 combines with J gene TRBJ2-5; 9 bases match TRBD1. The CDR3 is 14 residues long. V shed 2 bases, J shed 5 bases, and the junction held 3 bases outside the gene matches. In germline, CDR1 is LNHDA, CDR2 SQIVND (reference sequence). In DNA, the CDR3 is TGTGCCAGTAGTATAACAGGGGGCTGGGAGACCCAGTACTTC. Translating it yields CASSITGGWETQYF. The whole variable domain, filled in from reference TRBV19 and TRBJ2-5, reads DGGITQSPKYLFRKEGQNVTLSCEQNLNHDAMYWYRQDPGQGLRLIYYSQIVNDFQKGDIAEGYSVSREKKESFPLTVTSAQKNPTAFYLCASSITGGWETQYFGPGTRLLVL.